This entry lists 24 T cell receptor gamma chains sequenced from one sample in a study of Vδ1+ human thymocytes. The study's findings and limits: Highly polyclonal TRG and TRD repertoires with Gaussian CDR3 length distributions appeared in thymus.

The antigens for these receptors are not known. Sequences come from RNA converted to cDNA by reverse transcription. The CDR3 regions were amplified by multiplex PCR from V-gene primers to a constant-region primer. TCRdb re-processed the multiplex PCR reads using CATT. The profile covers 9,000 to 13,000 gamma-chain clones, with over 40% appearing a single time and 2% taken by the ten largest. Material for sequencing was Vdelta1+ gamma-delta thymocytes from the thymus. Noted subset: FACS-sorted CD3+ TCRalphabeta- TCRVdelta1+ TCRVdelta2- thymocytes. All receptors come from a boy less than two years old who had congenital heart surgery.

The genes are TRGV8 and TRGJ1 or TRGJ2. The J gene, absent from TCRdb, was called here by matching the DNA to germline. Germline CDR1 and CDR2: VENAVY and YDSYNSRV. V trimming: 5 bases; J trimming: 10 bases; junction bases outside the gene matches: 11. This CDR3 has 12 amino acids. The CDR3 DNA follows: TGTGCCACCTGGGCATCGTCGGGGAAGAAACTCTTT. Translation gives CATWASSGKKLF.

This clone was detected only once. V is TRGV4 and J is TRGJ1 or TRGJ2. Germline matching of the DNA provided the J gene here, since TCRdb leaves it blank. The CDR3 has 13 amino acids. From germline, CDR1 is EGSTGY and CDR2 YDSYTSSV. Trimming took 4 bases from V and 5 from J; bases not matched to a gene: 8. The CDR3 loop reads CATWERRDYKKLF. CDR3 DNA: TGTGCCACCTGGGAAAGAAGAGATTATAAGAAACTCTTT.

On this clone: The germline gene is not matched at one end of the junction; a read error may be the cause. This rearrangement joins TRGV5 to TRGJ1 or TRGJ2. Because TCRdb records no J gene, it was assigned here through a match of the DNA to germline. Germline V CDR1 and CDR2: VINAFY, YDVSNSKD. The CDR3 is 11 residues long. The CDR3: CATWDSHKKLF. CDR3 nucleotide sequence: TGCGCCACCTGGGACAGTCATAAGAAACTCTTT.

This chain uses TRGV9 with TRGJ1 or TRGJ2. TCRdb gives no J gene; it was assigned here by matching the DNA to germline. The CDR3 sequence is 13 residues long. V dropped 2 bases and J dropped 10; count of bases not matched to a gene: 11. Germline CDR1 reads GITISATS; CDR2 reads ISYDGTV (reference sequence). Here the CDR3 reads CALWEERRRKKLF. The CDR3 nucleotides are TGTGCCTTGTGGGAGGAGAGGAGGAGGAAGAAACTCTTT.

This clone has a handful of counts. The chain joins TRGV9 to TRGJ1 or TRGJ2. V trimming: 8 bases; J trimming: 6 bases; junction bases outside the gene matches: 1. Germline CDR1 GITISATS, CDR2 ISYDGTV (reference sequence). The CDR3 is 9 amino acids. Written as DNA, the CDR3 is TGTGCCTTGTCTTATAAGAAACTCTTT. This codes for CALSYKKLF.

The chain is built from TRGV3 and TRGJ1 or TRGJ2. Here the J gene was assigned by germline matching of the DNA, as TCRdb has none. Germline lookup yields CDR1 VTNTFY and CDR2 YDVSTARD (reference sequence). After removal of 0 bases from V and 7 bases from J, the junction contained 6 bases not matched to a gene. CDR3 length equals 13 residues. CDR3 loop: CATWDRPEYKKLF. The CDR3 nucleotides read TGTGCCACCTGGGACAGGCCCGAGTATAAGAAACTCTTT.

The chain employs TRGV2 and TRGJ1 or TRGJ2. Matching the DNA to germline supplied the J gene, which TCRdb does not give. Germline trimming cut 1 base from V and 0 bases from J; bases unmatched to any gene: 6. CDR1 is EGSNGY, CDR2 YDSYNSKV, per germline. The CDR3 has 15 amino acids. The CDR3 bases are TGTGCCACCTGGGACGGCCAAGGGAATTATTATAAGAAACTCTTT. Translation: CATWDGQGNYYKKLF.

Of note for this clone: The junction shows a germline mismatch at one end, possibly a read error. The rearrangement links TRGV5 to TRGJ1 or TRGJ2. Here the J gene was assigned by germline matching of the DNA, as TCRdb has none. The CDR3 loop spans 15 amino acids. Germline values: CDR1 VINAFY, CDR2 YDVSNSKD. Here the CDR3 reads CATWDRRKFYYRKLF. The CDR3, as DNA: TGTGCCACCTGGGACAGGCGGAAGTTTTATTATAGGAAACTCTTT.

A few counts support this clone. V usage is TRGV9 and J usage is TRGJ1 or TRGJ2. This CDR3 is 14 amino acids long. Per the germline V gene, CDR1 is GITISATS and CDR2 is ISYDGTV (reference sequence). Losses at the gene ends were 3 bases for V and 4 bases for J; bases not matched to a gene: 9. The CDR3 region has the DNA TGTGCCTTGTGGGAGTTGAAGAAGTATTATAAGAAACTCTTT. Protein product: CALWELKKYYKKLF.

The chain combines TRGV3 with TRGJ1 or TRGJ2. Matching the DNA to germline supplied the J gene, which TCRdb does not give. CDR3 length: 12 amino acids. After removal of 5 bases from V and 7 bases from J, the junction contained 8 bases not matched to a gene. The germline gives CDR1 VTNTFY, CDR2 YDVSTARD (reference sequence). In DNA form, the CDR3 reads TGTGCCACCTGGGGGGCGAAGTATAAGAAACTCTTT. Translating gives CATWGAKYKKLF.

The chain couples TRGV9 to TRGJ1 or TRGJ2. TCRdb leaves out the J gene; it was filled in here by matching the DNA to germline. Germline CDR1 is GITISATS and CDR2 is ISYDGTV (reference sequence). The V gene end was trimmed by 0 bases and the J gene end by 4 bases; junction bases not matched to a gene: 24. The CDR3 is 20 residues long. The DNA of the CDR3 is TGTGCCTTGTGGGAGGTGCAATTTGAGCATAAGAGGCTCGGATATTATAAGAAACTCTTT. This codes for CALWEVQFEHKRLGYYKKLF.

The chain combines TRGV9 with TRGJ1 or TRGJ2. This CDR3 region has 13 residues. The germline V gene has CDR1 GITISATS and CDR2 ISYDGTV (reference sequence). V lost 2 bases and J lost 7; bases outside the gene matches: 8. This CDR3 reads CALWEDLVYKKLF. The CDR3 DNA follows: TGTGCCTTGTGGGAGGACCTGGTCTATAAGAAACTCTTT.

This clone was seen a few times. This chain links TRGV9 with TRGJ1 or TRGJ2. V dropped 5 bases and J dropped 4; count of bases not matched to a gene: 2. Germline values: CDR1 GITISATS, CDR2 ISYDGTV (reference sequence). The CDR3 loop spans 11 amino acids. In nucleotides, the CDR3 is TGTGCCTTGTGGGTGTATTATAAGAAACTCTTT. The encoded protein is CALWVYYKKLF.

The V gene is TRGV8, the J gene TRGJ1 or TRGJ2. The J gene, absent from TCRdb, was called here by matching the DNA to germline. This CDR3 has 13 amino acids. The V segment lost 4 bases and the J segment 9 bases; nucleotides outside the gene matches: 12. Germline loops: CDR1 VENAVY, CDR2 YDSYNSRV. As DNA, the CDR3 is TGTGCCACCTGGGAGGCATCCTCTCCTAAGAAACTCTTT. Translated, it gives CATWEASSPKKLF.

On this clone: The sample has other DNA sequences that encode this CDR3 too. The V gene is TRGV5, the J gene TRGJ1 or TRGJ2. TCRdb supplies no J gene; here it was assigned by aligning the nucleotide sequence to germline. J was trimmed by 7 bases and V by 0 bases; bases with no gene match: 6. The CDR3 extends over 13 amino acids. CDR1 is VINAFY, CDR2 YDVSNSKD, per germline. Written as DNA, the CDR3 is TGTGCCACCTGGGACAGGCCGGAGTATAAGAAACTCTTT. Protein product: CATWDRPEYKKLF.

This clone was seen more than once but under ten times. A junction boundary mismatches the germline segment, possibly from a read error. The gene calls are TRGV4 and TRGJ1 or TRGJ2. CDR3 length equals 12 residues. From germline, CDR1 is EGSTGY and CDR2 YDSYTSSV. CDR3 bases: TGTGCCGCCTGGGCGGCCCGACATAAGAAACTCTTT. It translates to CAAWAARHKKLF.

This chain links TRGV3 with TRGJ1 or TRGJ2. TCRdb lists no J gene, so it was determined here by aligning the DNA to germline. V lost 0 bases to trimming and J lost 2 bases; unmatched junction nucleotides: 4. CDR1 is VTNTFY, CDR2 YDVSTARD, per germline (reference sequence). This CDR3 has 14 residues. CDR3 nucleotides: TGTGCCACCTGGGACAGGTTACATTATTATAAGAAACTCTTT. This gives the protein CATWDRLHYYKKLF.

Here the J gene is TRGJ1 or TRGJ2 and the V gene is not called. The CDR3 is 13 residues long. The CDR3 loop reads CATWDRHYYKKLF. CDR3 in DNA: TGTGCCACCTGGGACCGCCATTATTATAAGAAACTCTTT.

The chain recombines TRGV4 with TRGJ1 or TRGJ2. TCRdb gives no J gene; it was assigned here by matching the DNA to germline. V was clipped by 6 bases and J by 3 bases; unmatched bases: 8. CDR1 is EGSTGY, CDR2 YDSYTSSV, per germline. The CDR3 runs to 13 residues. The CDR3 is CATWMPGYYKKLF. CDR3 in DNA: TGTGCCACCTGGATGCCCGGTTATTATAAGAAACTCTTT.

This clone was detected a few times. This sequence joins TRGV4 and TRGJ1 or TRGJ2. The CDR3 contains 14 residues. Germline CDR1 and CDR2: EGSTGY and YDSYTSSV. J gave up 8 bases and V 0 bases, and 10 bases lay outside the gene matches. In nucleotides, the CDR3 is TGTGCCACCTGGGATGGGCCTTCCCGTAATAAGAAACTCTTT. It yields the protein CATWDGPSRNKKLF.

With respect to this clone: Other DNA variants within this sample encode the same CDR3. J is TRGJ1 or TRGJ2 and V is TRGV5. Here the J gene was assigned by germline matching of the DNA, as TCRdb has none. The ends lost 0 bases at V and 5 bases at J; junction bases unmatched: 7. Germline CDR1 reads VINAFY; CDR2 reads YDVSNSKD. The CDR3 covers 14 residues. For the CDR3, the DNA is TGTGCCACCTGGGACAGGCAAGGTGATTATAAGAAACTCTTT. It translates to CATWDRQGDYKKLF.

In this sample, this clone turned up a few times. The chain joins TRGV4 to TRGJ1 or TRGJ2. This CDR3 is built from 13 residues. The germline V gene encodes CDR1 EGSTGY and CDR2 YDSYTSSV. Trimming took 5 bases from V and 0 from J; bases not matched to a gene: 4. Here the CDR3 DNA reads TGTGCCACCTGGGGGCCGAATTATTATAAGAAACTCTTT. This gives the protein CATWGPNYYKKLF.

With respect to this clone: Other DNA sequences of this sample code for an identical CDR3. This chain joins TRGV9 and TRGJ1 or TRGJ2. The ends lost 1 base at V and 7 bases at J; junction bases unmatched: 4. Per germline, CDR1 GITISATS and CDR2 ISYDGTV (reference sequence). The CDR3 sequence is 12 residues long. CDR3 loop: CALWEVGYKKLF. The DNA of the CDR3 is TGTGCCTTGTGGGAGGTAGGGTATAAGAAACTCTTT.

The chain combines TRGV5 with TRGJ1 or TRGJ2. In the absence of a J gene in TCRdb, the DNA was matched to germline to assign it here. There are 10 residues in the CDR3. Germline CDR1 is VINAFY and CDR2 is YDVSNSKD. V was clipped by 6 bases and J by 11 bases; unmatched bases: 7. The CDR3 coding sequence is TGTGCCACCTGGTGCGGGGAGAAACTCTTT. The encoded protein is CATWCGEKLF.